Below, 19 T cell receptor beta chains from the same sample are listed, as sequenced in a study of T cell responses to AZD1222 COVID-19 vaccine. The method was immunoSEQ multiplex PCR; TCRdb's version includes in-frame clones alone and lacks a portion of them. The sample lists 100,000 or so clones; over 90% were seen once. The source was peripheral blood, collected on day 0 of AZD1222 vaccination. The origin of the receptors is an adult in good health.

J is TRBJ2-7 and V is TRBV2; TRBD1 agrees at 8 bases. CDR1 and CDR2 from the germline V gene are SNHLY and FYNNEI. After removal of 5 bases from V and 2 bases from J, the junction contained 8 bases not matched to a gene. CDR3 length equals 15 residues. Written as DNA, the CDR3 is TGTGCCAGCAGTCCCGGACAGGGACGAACCTACGAGCAGTACTTC. It encodes CASSPGQGRTYEQYF.

DNA for the CDR3: TGTGCCAGTAGTTCGGGAGTGGGATTAAATGAAAAACTGTTTTTT. Its protein is CASSSGVGLNEKLFF. The J gene is TRBJ1-4, the V gene TRBV19; D not resolved. V was clipped by 5 bases and J by 5 bases, with 15 bases between them. This CDR3 comprises 15 residues. Germline lookup yields CDR1 LNHDA and CDR2 SQIVND (reference sequence).

The chain recombines TRBV15 with TRBJ1-2; 7 nucleotides align to TRBD1. The CDR3 contains 16 residues. The V gene's germline CDR1 is LNHNV and CDR2 YYDKDF (reference sequence). V lost 3 bases and J lost 5; bases outside the gene matches: 12. CDR3 coding DNA: TGTGCCACCAGCAGGGGTTTGGAGGGGGCAGTTTATGGCTACACCTTC. Its translation is CATSRGLEGAVYGYTF.

The V and J genes are TRBV5-4 and TRBJ2-3; unclear D gene. Germline CDR1 SGHNT, CDR2 YYREEE (reference sequence). V gave up 0 bases and J gave up 2 bases, with 7 bases separating them. The CDR3 has 14 residues. The CDR3 protein is CASSLEGYTDTQYF. CDR3 bases: TGTGCCAGCAGCTTGGAAGGCTACACAGATACGCAGTATTTT.

The chain uses TRBV27 and TRBJ2-5, with TRBD2 matching over 10 bases. Trimming at V came to 5 bases and at J to 4 bases, leaving 7 bases not matched to a gene. This CDR3 is built from 15 residues. CDR1 is MNHEY and CDR2 is SMNVEV in the germline V gene (reference sequence). The CDR3 is CASSEVAGGVETQYF. CDR3 nucleotide sequence: TGTGCCAGCAGTGAAGTAGCGGGAGGAGTAGAGACCCAGTACTTC.

The sample holds one count of this clone. V and J are TRBV6-5 and TRBJ2-3, with D uncertain. CDR1 and CDR2 (germline): MNHEY, SVGAGI. Trimming pared 6 bases from V and 2 bases from J, leaving 6 bases between. The CDR3 spans 12 residues. In nucleotides, the CDR3 is TGTGCCAGCAGGGATGACACAGATACGCAGTATTTT. Residues: CASRDDTDTQYF.

The V gene is TRBV28, the J gene TRBJ1-2, with D perhaps TRBD1 (5 bases). This CDR3 is built from 14 residues. V dropped 3 bases and J dropped 11 bases, with 19 bases sitting between them. The germline V gene has CDR1 MDHEN and CDR2 SYDVKM. CDR3 DNA sequence: TGTGCCAGCAGTTTTAGGTCTCGCAGGGCCGGTTACACCTTC. It encodes CASSFRSRRAGYTF.

The V call is TRBV9, the J call TRBJ1-5; perhaps TRBD1 as D (6 bases). There are 14 residues in the CDR3. Trimming stripped 5 bases from V and 6 bases from J, with 15 bases between. Germline V gene sequence: CDR1 SGDLS, CDR2 YYNGEE. In DNA, the CDR3 is TGTGCCAGCAGTCCAGAGGGGGGCGTTCAGCCCCAGCATTTT. This sequence encodes CASSPEGGVQPQHF.

This CDR3 is CASVSGGYNEQFF. DNA of the CDR3: TGTGCCAGCGTCTCGGGTGGCTACAATGAGCAGTTCTTC. The chain couples TRBV27 to TRBJ2-1; D gene uncertain. The CDR3 runs 13 residues. V was shortened by 8 bases and J by 3 bases, with 11 bases between the two germline ends. The germline CDR1 and CDR2 sequences are MNHEY and SMNVEV (reference sequence).

The chain employs TRBV6-6 and TRBJ1-1, with 8 bases that match TRBD1. The CDR3 extends over 15 amino acids. V was clipped by 5 bases and J by 1 base; unmatched bases: 6. Germline V gives CDR1 MNHNY, CDR2 SVGAGI (reference sequence). This CDR3 reads CASSDPGQGNTEAFF. The CDR3 DNA reads as TGTGCCAGCAGTGACCCCGGACAGGGGAACACTGAAGCTTTCTTT.

V usage is TRBV6-2 or TRBV6-3 and J usage is TRBJ2-5; D not resolved. Germline V gene sequence: CDR1 MNHEY, CDR2 SVGEGT. V was cut by 2 bases and J by 2 bases, with 21 bases left in between. The CDR3 has 18 amino acids. The chain's CDR3 is CASSYQDRALLPQETQYF. The CDR3 DNA reads TGTGCCAGCAGTTACCAGGACCGGGCCTTACTCCCTCAAGAGACCCAGTACTTC.

The chain couples TRBV7-9 to TRBJ2-1, with 9 nucleotides matching TRBD2. The CDR3 extends over 15 amino acids. The germline gives CDR1 SEHNR, CDR2 FQNEAQ (reference sequence). Trimming took 8 bases from V and 8 from J; bases not matched to a gene: 13. CDR3 sequence: CASGDENSGSHEQFF. The CDR3 nucleotides read TGTGCCAGCGGGGATGAAAATAGCGGGAGTCATGAGCAGTTCTTC. The full variable domain, in which reference TRBV7-9 and TRBJ2-1 provide the parts outside the CDR3, is DTGVSQNPRHKITKRGQNVTFRCDPISEHNRLYWYRQTLGQGPEFLTYFQNEAQLEKSRLLSDRFSAERPKGSFSTLEIQRTEQGDSAMYLCASGDENSGSHEQFFGPGTRLTVL.

The V and J genes are TRBV29-1 and TRBJ1-1, with 8 bases fitting TRBD1. CDR3 size: 14 residues. Per germline, CDR1 SQVTM and CDR2 ANQGSEA. After removal of 6 bases from V and 8 bases from J, the junction contained 14 bases not matched to a gene. DNA of the CDR3: TGCAGCGTCGCCCCTGGACAGGGAGGCCGCGAAGCTTTCTTT. As protein: CSVAPGQGGREAFF.

The rearrangement links TRBV7-2 to TRBJ1-5, with 8 bases aligning to TRBD1. Trimming removed 5 bases from V and 0 bases from J; junction bases left unmatched: 9. Germline CDR1 SGHTA, CDR2 FQGNSA. CDR3 length: 17 residues. CDR3 sequence reads: CASSIRTGGGSNQPQHF. DNA of the CDR3: TGTGCCAGCAGCATCCGAACAGGGGGTGGTAGCAATCAGCCCCAGCATTTT.

The DNA for the CDR3 is TGCGCCAGCAGTGAGACTAGCGGGAGCGAGCAGTACTTC. Its translation: CASSETSGSEQYF. This chain joins TRBV10-2 and TRBJ2-7, with 11 bases fitting TRBD2. The V gene end was trimmed by 2 bases and the J gene end by 6 bases; junction bases not matched to a gene: 0. The CDR3 extends over 13 amino acids. Germline V gives CDR1 WSHSY, CDR2 SAAADI.

The V gene is TRBV6-6, the J gene TRBJ2-5; 7 bases map to TRBD1. The ends lost 5 bases at V and 5 bases at J; junction bases unmatched: 8. Germline values: CDR1 MNHNY, CDR2 SVGAGI (reference sequence). The CDR3 extends over 14 amino acids. The CDR3 DNA follows: TGTGCCAGCAGTATTCGACAGGGTGGGGAGACCCAGTACTTC. Its protein is CASSIRQGGETQYF.

J is TRBJ1-2 and V is TRBV16; 10 nucleotides match TRBD1. Germline assignment: CDR1 KGHSY and CDR2 FQNENV. This CDR3 has 15 amino acids. The ends lost 2 bases at V and 1 base at J; junction bases unmatched: 1. The CDR3 here is CASSQDRGRNYGYTF. The CDR3 DNA reads as TGTGCCAGCAGCCAAGACAGGGGGCGTAACTATGGCTACACCTTC.

The chain combines TRBV3-1 (or the pseudogene TRBV3-2) with TRBJ1-3; D gene ambiguous. CDR1 is LGHDT, CDR2 YNNKEL, per germline (reference sequence). The CDR3 extends over 16 amino acids. The V gene lost 4 bases and the J gene lost 3 bases, with 16 bases spanning the gap. Here the CDR3 reads CASSPRGPLDGNTIYF. CDR3 coding DNA: TGTGCCAGCAGCCCCCGGGGTCCTTTAGATGGAAACACCATATATTTT.

V and J are TRBV2 and TRBJ1-4; D is unresolved. V was clipped by 6 bases and J by 4 bases, with 9 bases between them. The CDR3 totals 13 residues. CDR1 SNHLY and CDR2 FYNNEI come from the germline V gene. The CDR3: CASSADHNEKLFF. CDR3 DNA sequence: TGTGCCAGCAGCGCTGACCATAATGAAAAACTGTTTTTT.